Listed below are T cell receptor beta chains from one sample, sequenced in a study of blood T cell repertoires in COVID-19. Assay used: immunoSEQ multiplex PCR; TCRdb lists only in-frame clones, some missing. The data hold around 290,000 clones, with around nine tenths observed a single time. Sequencing used peripheral blood. Source of these receptors: a woman between 65 and 79 years old with COVID-19, enrolled during active disease. The conserved cysteine and the conserved F or W are not part of the CDR3 here.

cdr3_aa j_call v_call
ASSQGPTSGAIPF TRBJ2-1 TRBV3-1/TRBV3-2
ATLQAAGETQY TRBJ2-5 TRBV23-1
ASRIQGNEAF TRBJ1-1 TRBV28
ASSLLQGSYGYT TRBJ1-2 TRBV28
ASSLQGERGYT TRBJ1-2 TRBV6-5
ASSLAGTGDREQY TRBJ2-7 TRBV5-6
ASSLALAGEPNREQF TRBJ2-1 TRBV7-6
ASSPTGYNEQF TRBJ2-1 TRBV2
ASSLILEQGTPNEKLF TRBJ1-4 TRBV5-6
ASSIRTGDGYT TRBJ1-2 TRBV5-1
ASSQDLGGYEQY TRBJ2-7 TRBV4-2
AWGGGETQY TRBJ2-5 TRBV30
ASSYSSGKNIQY TRBJ2-4 TRBV6-5
ASSVGSAGGTDTQY TRBJ2-3 TRBV9
ASSLGHHPTYEQY TRBJ2-7 TRBV7-2
ASSLAVRRERSPLH TRBJ1-6 TRBV5-5
ASSRDWANTGELF TRBJ2-2 TRBV6-5
ASSLGGSGGSDTQY TRBJ2-3 TRBV5-8
ASSTGTGIIGYT TRBJ1-2 TRBV7-2
ASSQYPTVVLGSYNSPLH TRBJ1-6 TRBV19
ASSSSGPNTEAF TRBJ1-1 TRBV21-1
ASSLTRGVNEQF TRBJ2-1 TRBV28
ASSPGTFRWQPQH TRBJ1-5 TRBV11-2